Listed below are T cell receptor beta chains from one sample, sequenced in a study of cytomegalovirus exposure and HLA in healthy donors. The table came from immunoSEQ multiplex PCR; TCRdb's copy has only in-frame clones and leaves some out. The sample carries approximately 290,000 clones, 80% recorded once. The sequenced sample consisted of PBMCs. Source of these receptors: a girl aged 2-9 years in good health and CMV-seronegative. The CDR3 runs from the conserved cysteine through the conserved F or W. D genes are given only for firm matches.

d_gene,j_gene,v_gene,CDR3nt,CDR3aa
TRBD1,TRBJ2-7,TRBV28,TGTGCCAGCAGTTTTTTTCCCCAGGGGGCAGGCGAGCAGTACTTC,CASSFFPQGAGEQYF
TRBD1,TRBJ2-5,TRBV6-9,TGTGCCAGCAGTTATCCAAAGCTCGGACAGGGAAGAGAGACCCAGTACTTC,CASSYPKLGQGRETQYF
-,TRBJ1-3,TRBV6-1,TGTGCCAGCCGCTCAACAGGTCGCTCTGGAAACACCATATATTTT,CASRSTGRSGNTIYF
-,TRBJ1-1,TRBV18,TGTGCCAGCTCACCAGCCAGGGGAAGCACTGAAGCTTTCTTT,CASSPARGSTEAFF
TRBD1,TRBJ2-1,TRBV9,TGTGCCAGCAGCGTAGGGGGACAGGCAATCAATGAGCAGTTCTTC,CASSVGGQAINEQFF
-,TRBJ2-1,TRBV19,TGTGCCAGTAGTACCCTAGCGAACGATGAGCAGTTCTTC,CASSTLANDEQFF
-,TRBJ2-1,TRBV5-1,TGCGCCAGCAGCTTCACGGGAGATATCTACAATGAGCAGTTCTTC,CASSFTGDIYNEQFF
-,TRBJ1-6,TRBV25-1,TGTGCCAGCAGTGAATCGTCTTATAATTCACCCCTCCACTTT,CASSESSYNSPLHF
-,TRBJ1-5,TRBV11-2,TGTGCCAGCAGCTTAGTGGAGGGGCAGCCCCAGCATTTT,CASSLVEGQPQHF
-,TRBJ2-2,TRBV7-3,TGTGCCAGCAGCTTAGTCGAGCAAGAAAACACCGGGGAGCTGTTTTTT,CASSLVEQENTGELFF
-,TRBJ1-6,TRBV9,TGTGCCAGCAGCGCCGATTCGCGGGGTTCACCCCTCCACTTT,CASSADSRGSPLHF
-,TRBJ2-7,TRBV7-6,TGTGCCAGCAGCTTAGGGGCAACCTACGAGCAGTACTTC,CASSLGATYEQYF
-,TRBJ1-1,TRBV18,TGTGCCAGCTCACCACGGAAGGACAGCACTGAAGCTTTCTTT,CASSPRKDSTEAFF
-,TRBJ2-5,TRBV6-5,TGTGCCAGCAGGTCGTGCGAGTGCCCGGAAGAGACCCAGTACTTC,CASRSCECPEETQYF
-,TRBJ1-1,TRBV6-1,TGTGCCAGCAGTGAGATAGTAATCGCGGGGGCTTTCTTT,CASSEIVIAGAFF